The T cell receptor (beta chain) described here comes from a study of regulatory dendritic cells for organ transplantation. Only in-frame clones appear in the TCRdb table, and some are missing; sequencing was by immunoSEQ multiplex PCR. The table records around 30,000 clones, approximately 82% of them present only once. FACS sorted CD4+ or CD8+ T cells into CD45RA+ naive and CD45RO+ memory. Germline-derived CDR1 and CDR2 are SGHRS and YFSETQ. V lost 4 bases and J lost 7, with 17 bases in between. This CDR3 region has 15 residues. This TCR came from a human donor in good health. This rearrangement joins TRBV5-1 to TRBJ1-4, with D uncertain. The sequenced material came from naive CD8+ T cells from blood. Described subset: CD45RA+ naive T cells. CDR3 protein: CASSDIVSNSEKLFF. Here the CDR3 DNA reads TGCGCCAGCAGCGACATAGTCTCCAATAGTGAAAAACTGTTTTTT.